The 25 T cell receptor beta chains given below trace back to one sample, sequenced in a study of blood T cell repertoires in COVID-19. Generated by immunoSEQ multiplex PCR, the TCRdb table keeps only in-frame clones and is missing some. The sample consists of over 120,000 clones, around 83% of them appearing once. Sequenced material: peripheral blood. These receptors all come from a human donor with acute or convalescent COVID-19. The donor label of this sample is uncertain.

This clone was detected a few times. V usage is TRBV5-4 and J usage is TRBJ2-2; tentatively, D is TRBD1 (5 bases). CDR3 length equals 16 residues. The germline CDR1 and CDR2 sequences are SGHNT and YYREEE (reference sequence). With 4 bases removed from V and 6 bases from J, the gap between germline ends came to 19 bases. The CDR3 nucleotides are TGTGCCAGCAGCCCGAGGCAAGGGGCAGGCGCCGGGGAGCTGTTTTTT. It codes for CASSPRQGAGAGELFF.

The rearrangement uses TRBV5-1 and TRBJ2-1, with 7 bases that match TRBD2. The germline gives CDR1 SGHRS, CDR2 YFSETQ. The V segment lost 5 bases and the J segment 3 bases; nucleotides outside the gene matches: 8. The CDR3 spans 15 residues. CDR3 sequence: CASRSGTNDYNEQFF. The CDR3 DNA is TGCGCCAGCAGGTCGGGGACTAACGACTACAATGAGCAGTTCTTC.

This clone is a singleton in its sample. This rearrangement joins TRBV5-5 to TRBJ1-2; unclear D gene. The CDR3 is 11 residues long. V was clipped by 4 bases and J by 6 bases, with 7 bases between them. Germline V lookup: CDR1 SGHKS, CDR2 YYEKEE (reference sequence). The CDR3 protein is CASSPEDGYTF. In DNA, the CDR3 is TGTGCCAGCAGCCCTGAGGATGGCTACACCTTC.

This clone came up a few times. The genes are TRBV11-3 and TRBJ1-1; D not certain. This CDR3 has 13 amino acids. Germline V CDR1 and CDR2: SGHNT, YENEEA. Trimming removed 4 bases at V and 2 bases at J, with 8 bases between. Here the CDR3 reads CASSSQANTEAFF. The CDR3 region has the DNA TGTGCCAGCAGCTCTCAGGCTAACACTGAAGCTTTCTTT.

The chain uses TRBV6-5 and TRBJ1-4, with 10 bases lining up with TRBD1. Unmatched junction bases numbered 5, after V lost 0 bases and J lost 10 bases. Germline V lookup: CDR1 MNHEY, CDR2 SVGAGI. The CDR3 is 15 residues long. The chain's CDR3 is CASSYSGTGVGKLFF. The CDR3 DNA reads as TGTGCCAGCAGTTACTCCGGGACAGGGGTTGGAAAACTGTTTTTT.

The chain has TRBV7-3 and TRBJ2-1; TRBD1 agrees at 8 bases. The CDR3 loop spans 15 amino acids. Germline lookup yields CDR1 SGHTA and CDR2 FQGTGA. The junction had 1 base not matched to a gene; V was cut back by 2 bases and J by 1 base. This CDR3 is CASSLDRGSYNEQFF. For the CDR3, the DNA is TGTGCCAGCAGCTTAGACAGGGGTTCCTACAATGAGCAGTTCTTC.

The chain combines TRBV18 with TRBJ2-5; TRBD1 is a possible D gene (6 bases). The germline gives CDR1 KGHSH, CDR2 LQKENI. The CDR3 runs 13 residues. V was trimmed by 6 bases and J by 5 bases, leaving 13 bases between them. CDR3 residues: CASSSQGVETQYF. CDR3 DNA sequence: TGTGCCAGCTCGTCACAGGGCGTGGAGACCCAGTACTTC.

With respect to this clone: At the DNA level, this CDR3 is encoded by other sequences in the same sample as well. This sequence joins TRBV5-1 and TRBJ1-3, with D unresolved. Trimming removed 0 bases at V and 4 bases at J, with 8 bases between. This CDR3 region has 14 residues. The V gene's germline CDR1 is SGHRS and CDR2 YFSETQ. DNA for the CDR3: TGCGCCAGCAGCTTGGACAGTTCGGGAAACACCATATATTTT. Its translation is CASSLDSSGNTIYF.

This chain uses TRBV21-1 with TRBJ2-7; the table's D gene call, TRBD1, was not cross checked with the DNA. TRBV21-1 is a documented pseudogene. This CDR3 is 13 amino acids long. In nucleotides, the CDR3 is TGTGCCAGCAGCAAAGTCCCAGCCTACGAGCAGTACGTC. Its protein is CASSKVPAYEQYV.

This chain joins TRBV6-5 and TRBJ2-2; tentative D call: TRBD1 (5 bases). The CDR3 runs to 13 residues. V lost 10 bases and J 1 base, leaving 10 bases between the germline ends. CDR1 MNHEY and CDR2 SVGAGI come from the germline V gene. The CDR3 DNA reads as TGTGCCACCTTCGACAGGAACACCGGGGAGCTGTTTTTT. Translated: CATFDRNTGELFF.

The gene calls are TRBV6-1 and TRBJ2-2; 8 bases are shared with TRBD1. The CDR3 has 16 residues. Germline assignment: CDR1 MNHNS and CDR2 SASEGT. V was clipped by 4 bases and J by 1 base; unmatched bases: 5. The CDR3 sequence: CASSAQGARNTGELFF. CDR3 nucleotide sequence: TGTGCCAGCAGTGCGCAGGGGGCGCGGAACACCGGGGAGCTGTTTTTT.

The V call is TRBV5-1, the J call TRBJ1-2, with TRBD1 matching 7 bases. The V and J ends lost 4 bases and 6 bases, in that order; junction bases with no gene match: 15. The CDR3 is 16 amino acids. Germline CDR1 SGHRS, CDR2 YFSETQ. CDR3 sequence (DNA): TGCGCCAGCAGCCGTTACACAGGGGAAACTATCAATGGCTACACCTTC. Translating it yields CASSRYTGETINGYTF. The full variable domain, rest sourced from reference TRBV5-1 and TRBJ1-2, is KAGVTQTPRYLIKTRGQQVTLSCSPISGHRSVSWYQQTPGQGLQFLFEYFSETQRNKGNFPGRFSGRQFSNSRSEMNVSTLELGDSALYLCASSRYTGETINGYTFGSGTRLTVV.

This rearrangement joins TRBV7-3 to TRBJ2-3; 9 bases map to TRBD1. CDR1 SGHTA and CDR2 FQGTGA come from the germline V gene. V lost 2 bases, J lost 4 bases, and 1 base stayed unmatched. This CDR3 spans 14 amino acids. CDR3 residues: CASSLGTGPDTQYF. The CDR3 coding sequence is TGTGCCAGCAGCTTAGGGACAGGGCCAGATACGCAGTATTTT. Full variable domain (rest looked up from reference TRBV7-3 and TRBJ2-3): GAGVSQTPSNKVTEKGKYVELRCDPISGHTALYWYRQSLGQGPEFLIYFQGTGAADDSGLPNDRFFAVRPEGSVSTLKIQRTERGDSAVYLCASSLGTGPDTQYFGPGTRLTVL.

This chain links TRBV20-1 with TRBJ2-5; D not resolved. The CDR3 totals 11 residues. Trimming removed 5 bases from V and 5 bases from J, with 9 bases in between. The germline gives CDR1 DFQATT, CDR2 SNEGSKA (reference sequence). Written as DNA, the CDR3 is TGCAGTGCTCGCCCCCGGGAGACCCAGTACTTC. Translation: CSARPRETQYF.

This chain links TRBV7-9 with TRBJ2-1, with 7 nucleotides matching TRBD1. Germline CDR1 reads SEHNR; CDR2 reads FQNEAQ (reference sequence). V gave up 5 bases and J gave up 3 bases; unmatched junction bases: 7. The CDR3 sequence is 15 residues long. The CDR3 sequence is CASSPQGGRYNEQFF. In nucleotides, the CDR3 is TGTGCCAGCAGCCCCCAAGGGGGCCGCTACAATGAGCAGTTCTTC.

The chain carries TRBV19 and TRBJ1-1; TRBD1 matches 7 bases. The CDR3 loop spans 14 amino acids. The germline V gene encodes CDR1 LNHDA and CDR2 SQIVND (reference sequence). Losses at the gene ends were 7 bases for V and 0 bases for J; bases not matched to a gene: 5. The CDR3 DNA is TGTGCCAGTAAGGGACAGACCATGAACACTGAAGCTTTCTTT. Residues: CASKGQTMNTEAFF.

The V call is TRBV19, the J call TRBJ2-1; D is possibly TRBD2 (6 bases). Germline-derived CDR1 and CDR2 are LNHDA and SQIVND (reference sequence). This CDR3 comprises 15 residues. The CDR3 bases are TGTGCAGACAGACTAGGAGGCGGCGACGGGAATGAGCAGTTCTTC. Encoded protein: CADRLGGGDGNEQFF.

This clone was counted once. The V call is TRBV3-1 (or the pseudogene TRBV3-2), the J call TRBJ2-5; 8 bases are shared with TRBD2. The CDR3 runs to 15 residues. V lost 1 base to trimming and J lost 5 bases; unmatched junction nucleotides: 6. The V gene's germline CDR1 is LGHDT and CDR2 YNNKEL (reference sequence). The CDR3 spells CASSQVRGGWETQYF. CDR3 sequence (DNA): TGTGCCAGCAGCCAAGTTCGGGGGGGCTGGGAGACCCAGTACTTC.

V is TRBV5-4 and J is TRBJ2-2; 8 bases are a match to TRBD2. The CDR3 has 14 amino acids. Germline CDR1 reads SGHNT; CDR2 reads YYREEE (reference sequence). Trimming at V came to 4 bases and at J to 7 bases, leaving 6 bases not matched to a gene. Here the CDR3 DNA reads TGTGCCAGCAGCCCAGGACTAGCTGGCGGGGAGCTGTTTTTT. This gives the protein CASSPGLAGGELFF.

The chain employs TRBV6-2 or TRBV6-3 and TRBJ1-1; tentative D call: TRBD1 (5 bases). CDR3 size: 15 residues. Germline CDR1 is MNHEY and CDR2 is SVGEGT. V lost 5 bases and J lost 6, with 19 bases in between. CDR3 bases: TGTGCCAGCAGTGCCGCCGTGGGGGGTGGCGCTGAAGCTTTCTTT. It yields the protein CASSAAVGGGAEAFF.

The rearrangement uses TRBV10-3 and TRBJ2-7; 7 bases are shared with TRBD1. The V gene's germline CDR1 is ENHRY and CDR2 SYGVKD. CDR3 length: 14 residues. The ends lost 4 bases at V and 5 bases at J; junction bases unmatched: 8. DNA for the CDR3: TGTGCCATCAGTGGTTCGACAGGGCCCCACGAGCAGTACTTC. It codes for CAISGSTGPHEQYF.

The chain carries TRBV7-3 and TRBJ2-3; TRBD2 matches at 9 bases. The CDR3 runs to 15 residues. Germline values: CDR1 SGHTA, CDR2 FQGTGA. The V and J ends lost 4 bases and 5 bases, in that order; junction bases with no gene match: 7. The CDR3 bases are TGTGCCAGCAGCTCTGTAGCGGGAGCTGTAGATACGCAGTATTTT. This gives the protein CASSSVAGAVDTQYF.

Regarding this clone: Other DNA sequences in this specimen translate into the identical CDR3. The rearrangement joins TRBV29-1 to TRBJ1-1, with D perhaps matching TRBD1 (5 bases). The CDR3 has 12 amino acids. V was shortened by 6 bases and J by 1 base, with 9 bases between the two germline ends. The germline gives CDR1 SQVTM, CDR2 ANQGSEA. DNA of the CDR3: TGCAGCGTGGGGCAGGGGAACACTGAAGCTTTCTTT. Protein: CSVGQGNTEAFF.

The chain carries TRBV27 and TRBJ1-1; D might be TRBD1 (6 bases). V gave up 3 bases and J gave up 7 bases, with 12 bases separating them. The germline CDR1 and CDR2 sequences are MNHEY and SMNVEV (reference sequence). The CDR3 has 13 amino acids. The CDR3 DNA follows: TGTGCCAGCAGTTTCGGGACAAGTCTTGAAGCTTTCTTT. As protein: CASSFGTSLEAFF.

This chain joins TRBV5-1 and TRBJ2-2; 7 bases line up with TRBD1. Germline V gene lookup returns CDR1 SGHRS and CDR2 YFSETQ. CDR3 length: 15 residues. With V trimmed by 2 bases and J by 1 base, 2 bases remained unmatched. The CDR3 protein is CASSLGDRNTGELFF. In nucleotides, the CDR3 is TGCGCCAGCAGCTTAGGGGACAGGAACACCGGGGAGCTGTTTTTT.